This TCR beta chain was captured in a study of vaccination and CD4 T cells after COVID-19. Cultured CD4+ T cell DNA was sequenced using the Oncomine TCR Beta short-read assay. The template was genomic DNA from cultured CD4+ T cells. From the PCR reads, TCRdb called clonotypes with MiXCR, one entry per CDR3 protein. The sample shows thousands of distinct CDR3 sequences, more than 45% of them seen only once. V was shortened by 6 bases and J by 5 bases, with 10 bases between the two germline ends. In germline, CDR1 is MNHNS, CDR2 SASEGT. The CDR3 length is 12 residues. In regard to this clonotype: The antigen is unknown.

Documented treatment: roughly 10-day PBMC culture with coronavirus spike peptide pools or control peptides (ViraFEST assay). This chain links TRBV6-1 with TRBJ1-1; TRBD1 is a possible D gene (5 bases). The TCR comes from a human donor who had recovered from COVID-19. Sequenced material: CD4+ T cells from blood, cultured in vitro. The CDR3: CASSLRQTEAFF. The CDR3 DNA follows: TGTGCCAGCAGCCTTCGACAGACTGAAGCTTTCTTT.